This T cell receptor beta chain derives from a study of beta chain features in type 1 diabetes. Findings and limits, study-wide: Type 1 diabetes patients had moderately but significantly shorter TCRB CDR3s in all four CD4+ subsets.

From germline, CDR1 is SQVTM and CDR2 ANQGSEA. Germline trimming cut 1 base from V and 8 bases from J; bases unmatched to any gene: 2. The CDR3 is 12 residues long. This clone has only a few counts. The antigen remains unidentified. The isolated RNA, all of it, was reverse transcribed, so expressed TCRB transcripts were what got sequenced. The assay was immunoSEQ multiplex PCR, and TCRdb's table has in-frame clones only and misses some. Of roughly 500,000 clones listed, roughly 31% are singletons. The chain uses TRBV29-1 and TRBJ2-1; 7 bases are a match to TRBD1. The sample comprised naive CD4+ T cells from blood. This TCR derives from a man between 18 and 35 years old in good health. In DNA form, the CDR3 reads TGCAGCGTTGAAGGCAGGGGGTATGAGCAGTTCTTC. Translating gives CSVEGRGYEQFF.